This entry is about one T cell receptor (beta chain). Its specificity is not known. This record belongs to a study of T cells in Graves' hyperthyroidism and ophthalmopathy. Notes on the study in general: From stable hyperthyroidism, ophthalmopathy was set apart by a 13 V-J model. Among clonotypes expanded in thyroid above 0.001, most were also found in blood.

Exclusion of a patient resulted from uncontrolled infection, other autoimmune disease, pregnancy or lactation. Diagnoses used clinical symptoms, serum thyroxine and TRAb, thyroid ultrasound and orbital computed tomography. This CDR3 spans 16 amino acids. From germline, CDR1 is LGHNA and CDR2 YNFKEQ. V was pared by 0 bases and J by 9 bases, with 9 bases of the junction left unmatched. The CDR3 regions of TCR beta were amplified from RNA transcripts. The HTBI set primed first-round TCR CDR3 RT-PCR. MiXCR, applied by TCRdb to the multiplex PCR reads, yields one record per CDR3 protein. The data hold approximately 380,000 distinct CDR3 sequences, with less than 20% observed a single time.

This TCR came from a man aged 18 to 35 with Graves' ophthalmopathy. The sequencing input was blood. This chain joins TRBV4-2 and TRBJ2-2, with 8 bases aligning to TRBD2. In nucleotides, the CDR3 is TGTGCCAGCAGCCAAGAGAGAGCGGGGGCCCCGTGGGAGCTGTTTTTT. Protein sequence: CASSQERAGAPWELFF.